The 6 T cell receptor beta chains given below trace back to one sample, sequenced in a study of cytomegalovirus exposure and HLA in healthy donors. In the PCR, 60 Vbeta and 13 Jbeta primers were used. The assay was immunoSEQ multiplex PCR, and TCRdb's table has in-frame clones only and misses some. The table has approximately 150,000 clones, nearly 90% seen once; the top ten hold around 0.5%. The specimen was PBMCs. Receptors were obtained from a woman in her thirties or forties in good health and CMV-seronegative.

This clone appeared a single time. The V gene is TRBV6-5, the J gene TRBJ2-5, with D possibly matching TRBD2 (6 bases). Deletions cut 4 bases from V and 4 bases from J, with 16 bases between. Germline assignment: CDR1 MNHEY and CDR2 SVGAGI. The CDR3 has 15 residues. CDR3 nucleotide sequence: TGTGCCAGCAGTTTCCCCGGGGGAGGAGGAGAGACCCAGTACTTC. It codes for CASSFPGGGGETQYF.

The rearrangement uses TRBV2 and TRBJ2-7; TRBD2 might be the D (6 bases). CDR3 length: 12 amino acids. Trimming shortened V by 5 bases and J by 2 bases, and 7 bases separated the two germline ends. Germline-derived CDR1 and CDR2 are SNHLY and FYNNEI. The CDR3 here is CASSIAAYEQYF. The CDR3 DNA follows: TGTGCCAGCAGTATAGCGGCCTACGAGCAGTACTTC. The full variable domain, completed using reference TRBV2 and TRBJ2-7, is EPEVTQTPSHQVTQMGQEVILRCVPISNHLYFYWYRQILGQKVEFLVSFYNNEISEKSEIFDDQFSVERPDGSNFTLKIRSTKLEDSAMYFCASSIAAYEQYFGPGTRLTVT.

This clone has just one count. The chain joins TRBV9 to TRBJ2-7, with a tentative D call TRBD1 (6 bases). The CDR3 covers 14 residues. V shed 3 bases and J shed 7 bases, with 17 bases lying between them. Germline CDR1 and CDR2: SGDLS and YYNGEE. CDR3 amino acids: CASSASDRFGEQYF. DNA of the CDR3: TGTGCCAGCAGCGCCTCGGACAGATTCGGGGAGCAGTACTTC.

CDR3 protein: CASSVDRTSYNEQFF. The DNA for the CDR3 is TGTGCCAGCAGCGTAGACCGAACTTCCTACAATGAGCAGTTCTTC. This chain links TRBV9 with TRBJ2-1; D not resolved. With 0 bases removed from V and 1 base from J, the gap between germline ends came to 8 bases. CDR1 is SGDLS and CDR2 is YYNGEE in the germline V gene. This CDR3 has 15 residues.

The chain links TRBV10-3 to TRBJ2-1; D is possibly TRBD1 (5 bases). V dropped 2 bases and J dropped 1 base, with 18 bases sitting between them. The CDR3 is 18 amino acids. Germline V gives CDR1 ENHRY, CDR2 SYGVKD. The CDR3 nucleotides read TGTGCCATCAGTGAGAGGGGAAGAGGCGGTGGTTCCTACAATGAGCAGTTCTTC. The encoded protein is CAISERGRGGGSYNEQFF.

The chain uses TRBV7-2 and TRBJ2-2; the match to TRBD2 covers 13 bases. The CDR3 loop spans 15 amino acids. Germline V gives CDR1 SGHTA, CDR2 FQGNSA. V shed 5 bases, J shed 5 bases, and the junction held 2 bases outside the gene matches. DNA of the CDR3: TGTGCCAGCAGCGTACTAGCGGGGGGGACCGGGGAGCTGTTTTTT. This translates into CASSVLAGGTGELFF.